This TCR beta chain was captured by sequencing in a study of HIV-infected patients and healthy controls. No cell fractionation was done, so the repertoire covers all unsorted peripheral blood T cells. CDR1 MNHEY and CDR2 SVGAGI come from the germline V gene. The CDR3 has 14 residues. The V and J ends lost 10 bases and 9 bases respectively, with 24 bases between them. This clonotype was detected many times. cDNA was made from around 0.45 ug RNA using alpha and beta constant primers. Using multiplexing indices, alpha and beta chain libraries were generated apart by chain-specific third strand synthesis. A 5' RACE adapter with a random hexamer and the SP2 primer site was joined to cDNA. In TCRdb, the 5' RACE reads were re-called with MiXCR into one record per CDR3 protein. Of more than 15,000 distinct CDR3 sequences listed, more than 8% are singletons.

Sample: blood. The source of this sequence is an adult in good health. This chain joins TRBV6-5 and TRBJ2-5; D possibly corresponds to TRBD1 (6 bases). CDR3 region: CATLRGGPQGAQYF. For the CDR3, the DNA is TGTGCCACCCTAAGAGGGGGTCCGCAAGGGGCCCAGTACTTC.